Following are 3 T cell receptor beta chains from one sample sequenced in a study of cytomegalovirus exposure and HLA in healthy donors. Both 60 Vbeta primers and 13 Jbeta primers went into the PCR. Sequencing used immunoSEQ multiplex PCR; TCRdb keeps in-frame clones, though not all of them. The repertoire has about 120,000 clones, over 70% of them found once; the top ten carry under 5%. Sequencing was carried out using PBMCs. Every receptor here comes from a man aged 18 to 29 in good health and CMV-seropositive.

The rearrangement links TRBV19 to TRBJ1-5; TRBD1 matches at 7 bases. Trimming took 6 bases from V and 6 from J; bases not matched to a gene: 5. CDR3 size: 13 residues. Germline values: CDR1 LNHDA, CDR2 SQIVND (reference sequence). Here the CDR3 reads CASRTYRGQPQHF. As DNA, the CDR3 is TGTGCCAGTAGGACTTACAGGGGTCAGCCCCAGCATTTT.

This chain connects TRBV4-3 to TRBJ1-4, with 9 bases identical to TRBD1. Germline loops: CDR1 LGHNA, CDR2 YSLEER. The CDR3 sequence is 17 residues long. With V trimmed by 1 base and J by 6 bases, 9 bases remained unmatched. The CDR3 protein is CASSQAPPGQGYEKLFF. The DNA of the CDR3 is TGCGCCAGCAGCCAAGCACCCCCGGGACAGGGATATGAAAAACTGTTTTTT.

The chain is built from TRBV7-2 and TRBJ2-7; D is unresolved. The germline V gene encodes CDR1 SGHTA and CDR2 FQGNSA. The V gene lost 0 bases and the J gene lost 6 bases, with 6 bases spanning the gap. This CDR3 comprises 12 residues. In nucleotides, the CDR3 is TGTGCCAGCAGCTTAGCCAACGGCGAGCAGTACTTC. Protein sequence: CASSLANGEQYF.